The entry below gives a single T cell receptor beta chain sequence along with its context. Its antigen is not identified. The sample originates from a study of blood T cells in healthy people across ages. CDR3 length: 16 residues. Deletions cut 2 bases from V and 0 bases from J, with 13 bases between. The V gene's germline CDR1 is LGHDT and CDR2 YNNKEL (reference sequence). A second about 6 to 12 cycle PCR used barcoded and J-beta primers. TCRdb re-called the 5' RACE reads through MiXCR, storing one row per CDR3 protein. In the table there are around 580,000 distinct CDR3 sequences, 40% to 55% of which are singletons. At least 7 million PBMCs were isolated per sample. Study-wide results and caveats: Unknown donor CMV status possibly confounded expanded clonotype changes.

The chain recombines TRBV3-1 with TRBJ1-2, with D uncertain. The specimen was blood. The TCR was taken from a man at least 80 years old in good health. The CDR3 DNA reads TGTGCCAGCAGCCAACCCTCCGGGTCGTCTAACTATGGCTACACCTTC. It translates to CASSQPSGSSNYGYTF.